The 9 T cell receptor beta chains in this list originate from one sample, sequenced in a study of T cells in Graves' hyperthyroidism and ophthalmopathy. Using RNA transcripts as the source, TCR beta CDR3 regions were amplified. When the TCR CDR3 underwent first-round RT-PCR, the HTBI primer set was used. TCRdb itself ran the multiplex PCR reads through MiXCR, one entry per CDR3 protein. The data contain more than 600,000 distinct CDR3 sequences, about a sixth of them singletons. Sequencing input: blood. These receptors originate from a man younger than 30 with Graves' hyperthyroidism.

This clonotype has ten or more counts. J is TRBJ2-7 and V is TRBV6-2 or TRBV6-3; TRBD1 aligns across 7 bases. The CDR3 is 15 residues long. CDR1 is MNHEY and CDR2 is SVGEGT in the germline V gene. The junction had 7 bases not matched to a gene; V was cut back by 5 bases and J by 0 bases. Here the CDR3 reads CASSKRGPTSYEQYF. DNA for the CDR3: TGTGCCAGCAGTAAGAGGGGGCCTACCTCCTACGAGCAGTACTTC.

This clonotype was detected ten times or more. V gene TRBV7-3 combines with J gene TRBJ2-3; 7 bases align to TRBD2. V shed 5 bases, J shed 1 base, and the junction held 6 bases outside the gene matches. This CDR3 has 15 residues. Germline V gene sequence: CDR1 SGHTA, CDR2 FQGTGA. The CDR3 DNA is TGTGCCAGCAGCATAGCGGGCCCGGGCACAGATACGCAGTATTTT. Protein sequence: CASSIAGPGTDTQYF.

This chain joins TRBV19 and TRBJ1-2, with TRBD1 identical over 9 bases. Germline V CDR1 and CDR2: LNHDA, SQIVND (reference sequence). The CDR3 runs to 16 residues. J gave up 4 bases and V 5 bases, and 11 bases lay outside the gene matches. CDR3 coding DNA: TGTGCCAGTAGTCCCGGGACAGGGATATTGGGCTATGGCTACACCTTC. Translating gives CASSPGTGILGYGYTF.

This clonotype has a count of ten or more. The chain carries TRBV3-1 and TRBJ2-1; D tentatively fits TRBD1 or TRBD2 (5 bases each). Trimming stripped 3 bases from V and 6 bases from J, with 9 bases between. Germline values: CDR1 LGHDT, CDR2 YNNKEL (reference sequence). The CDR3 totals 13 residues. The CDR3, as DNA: TGTGCCAGCAGCCAGCTGGGGGTCAATGAGCAGTTCTTC. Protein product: CASSQLGVNEQFF.

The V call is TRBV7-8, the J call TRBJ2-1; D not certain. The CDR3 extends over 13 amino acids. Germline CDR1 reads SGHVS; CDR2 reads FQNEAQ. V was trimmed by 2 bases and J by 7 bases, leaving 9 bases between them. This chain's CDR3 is CASSLTVQNEQFF. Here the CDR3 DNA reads TGTGCCAGCAGCTTAACGGTCCAAAATGAGCAGTTCTTC.

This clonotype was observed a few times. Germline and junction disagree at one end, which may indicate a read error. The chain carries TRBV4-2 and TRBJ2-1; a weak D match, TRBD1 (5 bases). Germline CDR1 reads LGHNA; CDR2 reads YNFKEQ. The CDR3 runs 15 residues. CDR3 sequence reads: CASSHVQGTYNEQFF. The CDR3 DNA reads TGTGCCAGCAGCCACGTGCAGGGAACCTACAATGAACAGTTCTTC.

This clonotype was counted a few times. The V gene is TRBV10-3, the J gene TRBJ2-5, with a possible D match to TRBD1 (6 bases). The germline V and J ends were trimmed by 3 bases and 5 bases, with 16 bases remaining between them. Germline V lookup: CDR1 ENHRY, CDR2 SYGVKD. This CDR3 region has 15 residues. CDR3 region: CAISEGQPSAETQYF. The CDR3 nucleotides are TGTGCCATCAGTGAAGGACAGCCATCTGCGGAGACCCAGTACTTC.

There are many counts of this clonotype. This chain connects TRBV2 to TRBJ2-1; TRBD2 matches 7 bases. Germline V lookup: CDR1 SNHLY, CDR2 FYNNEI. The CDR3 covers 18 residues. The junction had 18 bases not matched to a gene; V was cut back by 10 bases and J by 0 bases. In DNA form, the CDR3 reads TGTGCCACCCCCTCAGGAGCGGGATCCGTCAGCTCCTACAATGAGCAGTTCTTC. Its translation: CATPSGAGSVSSYNEQFF.

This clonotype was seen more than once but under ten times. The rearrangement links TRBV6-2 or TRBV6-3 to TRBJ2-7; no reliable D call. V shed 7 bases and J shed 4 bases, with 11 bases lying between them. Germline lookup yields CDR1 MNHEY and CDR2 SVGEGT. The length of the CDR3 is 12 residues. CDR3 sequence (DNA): TGTGCCAGCATATCAGACACTTACGAGCAGTACTTC. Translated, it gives CASISDTYEQYF.